This is a list of T cell receptor beta chains from one sample in a study of T cell repertoires in cytomegalovirus infection. TCRdb re-called the reads through MiXCR, storing one row per CDR3 protein. The sample yields more than 400,000 distinct CDR3 sequences, about 30% seen once. The source material was PBMCs. The receptor set was obtained from a human donor in good health (CMV status not recorded). Some clones in this sample may be carry-over from other donors' samples. Both conserved end residues are part of each CDR3. The size entry is marked missing in some rows and otherwise reads once, few, many or a size class.

V gene: TRBV18
J gene: TRBJ2-1
clone size: NA
CDR3 protein: CASSPLDRTPGYNEQFF

V gene: TRBV24-1
J gene: TRBJ2-7
clone size: NA
CDR3 protein: CAKHKTGSKLYEQYF

V gene: TRBV5-4
J gene: TRBJ2-1
clone size: few
CDR3 protein: CASSLGPFEGAYNEQFF

V gene: TRBV24-1
J gene: TRBJ2-7
clone size: NA
CDR3 protein: CATSDPGQGGHEQYF

V gene: TRBV7-3
J gene: TRBJ2-5
clone size: few
CDR3 protein: CASSLNAHGETQYF

V gene: TRBV5-1
J gene: TRBJ2-7
clone size: NA
CDR3 protein: CASSSGLAGVLSYEQYF

V gene: TRBV5-6
J gene: TRBJ2-3
clone size: many
CDR3 protein: CASSLSPTGDTQYF

V gene: TRBV7-8
J gene: TRBJ1-3
clone size: NA
CDR3 protein: CASSLDLRVSRNTIYF

V gene: TRBV5-1
J gene: TRBJ1-2
clone size: few
CDR3 protein: CASSLGGSNNYGYTF

V gene: TRBV4-1
J gene: TRBJ1-1
clone size: many
CDR3 protein: CASSQGTVNTEAFF

V gene: TRBV9
J gene: TRBJ2-3
clone size: NA
CDR3 protein: CASSGVADTQYF

V gene: TRBV10-3
J gene: TRBJ2-2
clone size: NA
CDR3 protein: CAISDRGSGDVTGELFF

V gene: TRBV6-1
J gene: TRBJ2-3
clone size: NA
CDR3 protein: CASGGLTDTQYF

V gene: TRBV19
J gene: TRBJ1-5
clone size: NA
CDR3 protein: CASSIRTGHYQPQHF

V gene: TRBV30
J gene: TRBJ1-5
clone size: NA
CDR3 protein: CAWSSTDSNQPQHF

V gene: TRBV7-2
J gene: TRBJ2-7
clone size: many
CDR3 protein: CASSTTAYEQYF

V gene: TRBV19
J gene: TRBJ1-1
clone size: NA
CDR3 protein: CASSIGAVTEAFF

V gene: TRBV6-1
J gene: TRBJ1-5
clone size: many
CDR3 protein: CASSFGMGQPQHF

V gene: TRBV7-2
J gene: TRBJ1-1
clone size: many
CDR3 protein: CASSLRGGNSGTEAFF

V gene: TRBV12-5
J gene: TRBJ2-5
clone size: few
CDR3 protein: CASGLGGWQETQYF

V gene: TRBV12-3/TRBV12-4
J gene: TRBJ2-1
clone size: many
CDR3 protein: CASSLDQGPHNEQFF

V gene: TRBV6-6
J gene: TRBJ2-3
clone size: NA
CDR3 protein: CASSFGWGSPDTQYF

V gene: TRBV10-3
J gene: TRBJ2-5
clone size: few
CDR3 protein: CAIRSGLAGQETQYF

V gene: TRBV6-8
J gene: TRBJ1-1
clone size: few
CDR3 protein: CASRLTVLNTEAFF

V gene: TRBV6-2/TRBV6-3
J gene: TRBJ1-1
clone size: few
CDR3 protein: CASSYSMMGNTEAFF

V gene: TRBV7-2
J gene: TRBJ1-1
clone size: many
CDR3 protein: CASSPATGYTEAFF

V gene: TRBV2
J gene: TRBJ2-1
clone size: NA
CDR3 protein: CASSEVRQGGRGTYNEQFF

V gene: TRBV7-2
J gene: TRBJ1-2
clone size: many
CDR3 protein: CASSLNTGREGYTF

V gene: TRBV19
J gene: TRBJ1-4
clone size: NA
CDR3 protein: CASANRGNEKLFF

V gene: TRBV11-2
J gene: TRBJ2-1
clone size: NA
CDR3 protein: CASSLDVATYNEQFF

V gene: TRBV2
J gene: TRBJ1-2
clone size: NA
CDR3 protein: CASRGETRRGRYGYTF

V gene: TRBV5-6
J gene: TRBJ2-3
clone size: NA
CDR3 protein: CASSQGLAGGGGTDTQYF

V gene: TRBV6-5
J gene: TRBJ1-5
clone size: few
CDR3 protein: CASSYRQHSNQPQHF

V gene: TRBV7-8
J gene: TRBJ2-3
clone size: NA
CDR3 protein: CASSLPPSIADTQYF

V gene: TRBV6-6
J gene: TRBJ2-7
clone size: few
CDR3 protein: CASTGSYEQYF

V gene: TRBV7-6
J gene: TRBJ1-4
clone size: many
CDR3 protein: CASSLSGQGSEKLFF